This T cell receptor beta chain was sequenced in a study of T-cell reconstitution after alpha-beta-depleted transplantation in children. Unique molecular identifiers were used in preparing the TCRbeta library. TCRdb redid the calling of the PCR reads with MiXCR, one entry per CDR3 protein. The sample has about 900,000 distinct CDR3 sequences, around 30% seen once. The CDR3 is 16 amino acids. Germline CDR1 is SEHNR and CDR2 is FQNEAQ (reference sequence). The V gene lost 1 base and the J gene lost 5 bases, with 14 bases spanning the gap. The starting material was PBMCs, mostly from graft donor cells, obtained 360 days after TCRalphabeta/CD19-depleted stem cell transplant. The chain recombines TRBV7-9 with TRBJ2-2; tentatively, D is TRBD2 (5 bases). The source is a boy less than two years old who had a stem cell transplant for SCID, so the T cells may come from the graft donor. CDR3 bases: TGTGCCAGCAGCTTAGTCGGCGGGCCGGGGACCGGGGAGCTGTTTTTT. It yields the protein CASSLVGGPGTGELFF.